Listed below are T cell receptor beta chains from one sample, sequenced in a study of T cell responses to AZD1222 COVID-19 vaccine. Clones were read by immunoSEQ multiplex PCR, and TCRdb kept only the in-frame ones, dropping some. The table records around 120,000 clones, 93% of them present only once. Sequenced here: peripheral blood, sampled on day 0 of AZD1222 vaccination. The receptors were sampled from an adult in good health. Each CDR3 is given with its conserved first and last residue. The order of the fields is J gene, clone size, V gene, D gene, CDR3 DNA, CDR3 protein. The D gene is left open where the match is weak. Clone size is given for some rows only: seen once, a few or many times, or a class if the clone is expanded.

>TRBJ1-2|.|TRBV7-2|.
TGTGCCAGCAGACCCAATGCGCCCTATGGCTACACCTTC
CASRPNAPYGYTF
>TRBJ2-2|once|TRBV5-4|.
TGTGCCAGCAGCCATCTCGTAGGACCGGGCACCGGGGAGCTGTTTTTT
CASSHLVGPGTGELFF
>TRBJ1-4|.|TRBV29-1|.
TGCAGCGCTGAGGGAAACATGGACGGGAAACTGTTTTTT
CSAEGNMDGKLFF
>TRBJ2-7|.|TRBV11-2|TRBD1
TGTGCCAGCAGCTTATCCCGGGACAGTTACTACGAGCAGTACTTC
CASSLSRDSYYEQYF
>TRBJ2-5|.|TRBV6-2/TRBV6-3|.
TGTGCCAGCAGTCCGCTCCTGGGGACCCAAGAGACCCAGTACTTC
CASSPLLGTQETQYF
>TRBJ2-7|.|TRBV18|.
TGTGCCAGCTCATTAGACAGAGCCGAGCAGTACTTC
CASSLDRAEQYF
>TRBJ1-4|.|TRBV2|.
TGTGCCAGCACTAAGGGGGGTGAAAAACTGTTTTTT
CASTKGGEKLFF
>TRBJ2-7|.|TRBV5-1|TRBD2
TGCGCCAGCAGCTTAGCGGGAGACGCTTACGAGCAGTACTTC
CASSLAGDAYEQYF
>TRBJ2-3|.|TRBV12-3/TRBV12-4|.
TGTGCCAGCAGTTTTTCCCAAGATACGCAGTATTTT
CASSFSQDTQYF
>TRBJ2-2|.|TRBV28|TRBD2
TGTGCCCAAACACTCGGGAGGGCGAACACCGGGGAGCTGTTTTTT
CAQTLGRANTGELFF
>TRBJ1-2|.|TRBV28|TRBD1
TGTGCCAGCACGACCGGGACAGGTGGATTTCCTAACTATGGCTACACCTTC
CASTTGTGGFPNYGYTF
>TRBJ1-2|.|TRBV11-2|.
TGTGCCAGCAGCTTAGTAGGTGGACCTCTGGAAGGCTACACCTTC
CASSLVGGPLEGYTF
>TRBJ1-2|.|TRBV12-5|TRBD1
TGTGCTAGTGGTTGGGGTGACAGGGGCGATGGCTACACCTTC
CASGWGDRGDGYTF
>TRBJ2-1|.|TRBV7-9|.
TGTGCCAGCAGCTCAGACCTATTGGGGGATCGGGCTTGGGGTGAGCAGTTCTTC
CASSSDLLGDRAWGEQFF
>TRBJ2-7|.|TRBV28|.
TGTGCCAGCAGTTTAATCGGACAGATCCCTCTGCAGTACTTC
CASSLIGQIPLQYF
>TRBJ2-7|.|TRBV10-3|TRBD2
TGTGCCATCAGTAGAAACCCGGGACTAGCCCCCTACGAGCAGTACTTC
CAISRNPGLAPYEQYF
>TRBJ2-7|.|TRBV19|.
TGTGCCAGTAGTTATAGGGGTTCCTACGAGCAGTACTTC
CASSYRGSYEQYF
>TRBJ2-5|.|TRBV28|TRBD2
TGTGCCAGCAGCCCGGGACTAGCGGCCAAGGGGGCAAAAGAGACCCAGTACTTC
CASSPGLAAKGAKETQYF
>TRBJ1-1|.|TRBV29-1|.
TGCAGCTCGAGACAGGCGGGCACTGAAGCTTTCTTT
CSSRQAGTEAFF
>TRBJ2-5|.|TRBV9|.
TGTGCCAGCAGCCTCAGGGACCACCAAGAGACCCAGTACTTC
CASSLRDHQETQYF
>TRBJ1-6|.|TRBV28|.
TGTGCCAGCAATGGGGATCCCTATAATTCACCCCTCCACTTT
CASNGDPYNSPLHF
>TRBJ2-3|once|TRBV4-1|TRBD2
TGCGCCAGCAGCCAAGAGGGGACTAGCGGGAGGATCGTCACAGATACGCAGTATTTT
CASSQEGTSGRIVTDTQYF
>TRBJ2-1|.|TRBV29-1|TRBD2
TGCAGCGGTAGTAATAGCGGGAGTGTCGGTGAGCAGTTCTTC
CSGSNSGSVGEQFF
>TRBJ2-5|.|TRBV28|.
TGTGCCAGCAGTCAAGGCGGGGCCTGGGAGACCCAGTACTTC
CASSQGGAWETQYF
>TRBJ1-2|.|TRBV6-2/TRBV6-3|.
TGTGCCAGCACCCCAGATTCCTATGGCTACACCTTC
CASTPDSYGYTF
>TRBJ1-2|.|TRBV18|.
TGTGCCAGCTCACCACCCAGCATAAACTATGGCTACACCTTC
CASSPPSINYGYTF
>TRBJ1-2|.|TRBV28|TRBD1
TGTGCCAGCAGGAGAGATGGGACAGCGAGTTATGGCTACACCTTC
CASRRDGTASYGYTF
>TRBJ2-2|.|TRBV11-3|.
TGTGCCAGCAGCTTAGATCAATGGACCGAACCTCTCGCGAACACCGGGGAGCTGTTTTTT
CASSLDQWTEPLANTGELFF
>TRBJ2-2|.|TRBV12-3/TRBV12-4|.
TGTGCCGACCGAGGGGGATCCGGGGAGCTGTTTTTT
CADRGGSGELFF
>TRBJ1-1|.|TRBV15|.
TGTGCCACTGGGGCAGAAATGAACACTGAAGCTTTCTTT
CATGAEMNTEAFF
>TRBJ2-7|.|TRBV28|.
TGTGCCAGCAGCCGGAGGGTAGCGTCCTACGAGCAGTACTTC
CASSRRVASYEQYF
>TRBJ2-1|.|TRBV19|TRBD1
TGTGCCAGTAGTATAGGTGGGACAGACAATGAGCAGTTCTTC
CASSIGGTDNEQFF
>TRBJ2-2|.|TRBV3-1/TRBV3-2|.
TGTGCCAGCAGCCACTCTGGGAAATACACCGGGGAGCTGTTTTTT
CASSHSGKYTGELFF
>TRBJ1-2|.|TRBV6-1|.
TGTGCCAGCAGTGAATCGGGGGCGCCTGGCTACACCTTC
CASSESGAPGYTF
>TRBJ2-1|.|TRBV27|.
TGTGCCAGCAGTTACCCTAGTCTGGGGGAGCAGTTCTTC
CASSYPSLGEQFF
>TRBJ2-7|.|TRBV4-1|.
TGCGCCAGCAGCCGCGGAAACCCTCAATCCTCCTACGAGCAGTACTTC
CASSRGNPQSSYEQYF
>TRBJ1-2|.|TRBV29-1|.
TGCAGCGTTGACGGGTTCGGACTGGGGGAGGGATATGGCTACACCTTC
CSVDGFGLGEGYGYTF
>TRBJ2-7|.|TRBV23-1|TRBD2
TGCGCCACCCCGGGACTAGCGGAATACGAGCAGTACTTC
CATPGLAEYEQYF
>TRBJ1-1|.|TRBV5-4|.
TGTGCCTCGCGGGGGTGGGACACTGAAGCTTTCTTT
CASRGWDTEAFF
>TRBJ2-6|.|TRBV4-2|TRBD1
TGTGCCAGCAGCAGTCGGGACAGGTTTTTGTTCTCTGGGGCCAACGTCCTGACTTTC
CASSSRDRFLFSGANVLTF
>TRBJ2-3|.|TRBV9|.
TGTGCCAGCAGCGTGTCTAGTAGAGATACGCAGTATTTT
CASSVSSRDTQYF
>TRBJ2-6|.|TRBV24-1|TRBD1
TGTGCCACCAGTGATTACCCGACAGGGGAGTATGGGGCCAACGTCCTGACTTTC
CATSDYPTGEYGANVLTF
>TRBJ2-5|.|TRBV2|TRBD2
TGTGCCAGCAGTGAACAGACTAGCGGGCAAGAGACCCAGTACTTC
CASSEQTSGQETQYF
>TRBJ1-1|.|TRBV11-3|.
TGTGCCAGCAGCTTAGATACGGGGGGGCAAGCTTTCTTT
CASSLDTGGQAFF
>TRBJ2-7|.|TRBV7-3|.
TGTGCCAGCAGCCCCCATTTGGGGCTTTGGGAGCAGTACTTC
CASSPHLGLWEQYF